A single sample is the source of the 29 T cell receptor beta chains below, sequenced in a study of T cell responses to AZD1222 COVID-19 vaccine. Produced via immunoSEQ multiplex PCR; TCRdb's table is partial and in-frame only. This sample has tens of thousands of clones, with 85% to 90% found just once. The sample was peripheral blood, taken on day 0 of AZD1222 vaccination. These receptors originate from an adult in good health.

In this sample, this clone is medium-sized. The genes are TRBV13 and TRBJ2-1, with D perhaps matching TRBD2 (5 bases). Per the germline V gene, CDR1 is PRHDT and CDR2 is FYEKMQ (reference sequence). V was cut by 6 bases and J by 7 bases, with 13 bases left in between. This CDR3 region has 13 residues. In DNA form, the CDR3 reads TGTGCCAGCAGGGGAAAACGAGGGAATGAGCAGTTCTTC. Protein product: CASRGKRGNEQFF.

The chain has TRBV27 and TRBJ2-7; 9 bases match TRBD1. From germline, CDR1 is MNHEY and CDR2 SMNVEV (reference sequence). The trim removed 5 bases at V and 3 bases at J, leaving 8 bases unmatched. The CDR3 has 15 amino acids. CDR3 protein: CASSLGTGRGYEQYF. The CDR3 DNA follows: TGTGCCAGCAGTCTGGGGACAGGGAGAGGCTACGAGCAGTACTTC.

The V gene is TRBV12-3 or TRBV12-4, the J gene TRBJ1-1; the D is unclear. This CDR3 spans 12 amino acids. V lost 6 bases and J lost 6, with 11 bases in between. The CDR3 loop is CASSPGRAEAFF. Written as DNA, the CDR3 is TGTGCCAGCAGCCCTGGACGGGCTGAAGCTTTCTTT.

V and J are TRBV9 and TRBJ2-2; 13 bases align to TRBD2. The V gene's germline CDR1 is SGDLS and CDR2 YYNGEE. There are 20 residues in the CDR3. Unmatched junction bases numbered 11, after V lost 2 bases and J lost 1 base. This chain's CDR3 is CASSVRPTSGRTKNTGELFF. The CDR3 DNA reads as TGTGCCAGCAGCGTCCGACCGACTAGCGGGAGGACGAAGAACACCGGGGAGCTGTTTTTT.

The chain carries TRBV5-1 and TRBJ1-2, with no clear D. CDR3 size: 13 residues. Germline CDR1 is SGHRS and CDR2 is YFSETQ. V lost 2 bases, J lost 0 bases, and 5 bases lay in between. CDR3 loop: CASSLPSNYGYTF. The CDR3 DNA is TGCGCCAGCAGCTTACCCTCTAACTATGGCTACACCTTC.

The chain uses TRBV7-2 and TRBJ2-2; TRBD2 might be the D (5 bases). Germline loops: CDR1 SGHTA, CDR2 FQGNSA. Trimming removed 1 base at V and 1 base at J, with 10 bases between. This CDR3 contains 16 residues. As DNA, the CDR3 is TGTGCCAGCAGCTTAGAATCTAGCCGGAACACCGGGGAGCTGTTTTTT. Translation gives CASSLESSRNTGELFF. Complete variable domain (other parts from reference TRBV7-2 and TRBJ2-2): GAGVSQSPSNKVTEKGKDVELRCDPISGHTALYWYRQSLGQGLEFLIYFQGNSAPDKSGLPSDRFSAERTGGSVSTLTIQRTQQEDSAVYLCASSLESSRNTGELFFGEGSRLTVL.

A word on this clone: Germline and junction disagree at one end, which may indicate a read error. The V gene is TRBV7-7, the J gene TRBJ2-5; D is undetermined. CDR3 length equals 15 residues. Germline V CDR1 and CDR2: SSHAT, FNYEAQ (reference sequence). The CDR3 coding sequence is TGTGCTAGCAGCTTAGTCTCAGGACCTCAAGAGACCCAGTACTTC. Protein: CASSLVSGPQETQYF.

The CDR3 coding sequence is TGTGCCTGGGGGGGACTAGCGGGAGAGACCGAGCAGTACTTC. It translates to CAWGGLAGETEQYF. This rearrangement joins TRBV30 to TRBJ2-7, with TRBD2 identical over 14 bases. This CDR3 is 14 amino acids long. Germline loops: CDR1 GTSNPN, CDR2 SVGIG (reference sequence). V shed 5 bases and J 6 bases; nucleotides not matched to a gene: 6.

Turning to this clone: Other DNA sequences within the sample encode an identical CDR3. The gene calls are TRBV19 and TRBJ1-1; D unresolved. Looked up from germline, CDR1 is LNHDA and CDR2 is SQIVND (reference sequence). This CDR3 has 13 amino acids. V was pared by 2 bases and J by 1 base, with 5 bases between. DNA for the CDR3: TGTGCCAGTAGTATACAGGCGAACACTGAAGCTTTCTTT. This gives the protein CASSIQANTEAFF.

This clone is a singleton in its sample. The rearrangement joins TRBV29-1 to TRBJ2-5, with 7 nucleotides matching TRBD2. V was pared by 4 bases and J by 3 bases, with 2 bases of the junction left unmatched. The CDR3 covers 12 residues. Germline-derived CDR1 and CDR2 are SQVTM and ANQGSEA. The CDR3 loop is CSVGAGEETQYF. The CDR3 DNA follows: TGCAGCGTTGGCGCGGGGGAAGAGACCCAGTACTTC.

V usage is TRBV28 and J usage is TRBJ1-1; 11 bases align to TRBD1. V lost 4 bases to trimming and J lost 4 bases; unmatched junction nucleotides: 8. This CDR3 has 16 amino acids. CDR1 is MDHEN, CDR2 SYDVKM, per germline. In DNA, the CDR3 is TGTGCCAGCAGTTCAAACCCCGGGACAGGGGGCACTGAAGCTTTCTTT. This codes for CASSSNPGTGGTEAFF. Looking up the rest from reference TRBV28 and TRBJ1-1 gives the full variable domain: DVKVTQSSRYLVKRTGEKVFLECVQDMDHENMFWYRQDPGLGLRLIYFSYDVKMKEKGDIPEGYSVSREKKERFSLILESASTNQTSMYLCASSSNPGTGGTEAFFGQGTRLTVV.

This clone came up a few times. V and J are TRBV5-1 and TRBJ2-7; D unclear. The V gene's germline CDR1 is SGHRS and CDR2 YFSETQ. V lost 0 bases and J 0 bases, leaving 10 bases between the germline ends. The length of the CDR3 is 15 residues. In DNA form, the CDR3 reads TGCGCCAGCAGCTTGGCGGCGTCTAGCTCCTACGAGCAGTACTTC. Protein product: CASSLAASSSYEQYF.

The genes are TRBV27 and TRBJ2-7; 7 bases align to TRBD1. This CDR3 is 15 amino acids long. Germline loops: CDR1 MNHEY, CDR2 SMNVEV (reference sequence). V lost 6 bases to trimming and J lost 1 base; unmatched junction nucleotides: 9. In DNA, the CDR3 is TGTGCCAGCAGAAGATCCGGGACAGTGTCCTACGAGCAGTACTTC. Translating it yields CASRRSGTVSYEQYF.

This chain's CDR3 is CASSGTSVYNEQFF. The CDR3 DNA reads TGTGCCAGCAGCGGGACTAGCGTATACAATGAGCAGTTCTTC. The J gene is TRBJ2-1, the V gene TRBV14; 10 bases fit TRBD2. From germline, CDR1 is SGHDN and CDR2 FVKESK. The V segment lost 5 bases and the J segment 4 bases; nucleotides outside the gene matches: 2. CDR3 length: 14 residues.

The chain recombines TRBV10-3 with TRBJ1-4; D remains unclear. V shed 0 bases and J shed 8 bases, with 10 bases lying between them. Germline V gene data show CDR1 as ENHRY and CDR2 as SYGVKD. The CDR3 extends over 14 amino acids. The CDR3 DNA reads as TGTGCCATCAGTGAGTCGACATCTACGGAAAAACTGTTTTTT. Translation gives CAISESTSTEKLFF.

A single count supports this clone. The V and J genes are TRBV30 and TRBJ1-1; no reliable D call. The CDR3 spans 15 residues. The germline V gene encodes CDR1 GTSNPN and CDR2 SVGIG (reference sequence). Trimming left V 0 bases short and J 0 bases short, with 11 bases between. CDR3 nucleotides: TGTGCCTGGAGTGTACTAAGACGGATGAACACTGAAGCTTTCTTT. This encodes CAWSVLRRMNTEAFF.

The V call is TRBV10-1, the J call TRBJ1-1; TRBD1 is a possible D gene (6 bases). Trimming stripped 3 bases from V and 10 bases from J, with 12 bases between. Germline V gene lookup returns CDR1 WNHNN and CDR2 SYGVQD (reference sequence). The CDR3 is made up of 12 amino acids. CDR3 residues: CASSDPTGRAFF. The CDR3 DNA follows: TGCGCCAGCAGTGATCCAACAGGGAGAGCTTTCTTT.

This clone was seen only once. The chain carries TRBV5-1 and TRBJ2-7; 9 bases agree with TRBD2. Germline V lookup: CDR1 SGHRS, CDR2 YFSETQ. With 2 bases clipped from V and 0 bases from J, the junction kept 9 bases outside the gene matches. This CDR3 is built from 17 residues. The CDR3 nucleotides are TGCGCCAGCAGCTTAGGCATGACTAGCGGAGTCTCCTACGAGCAGTACTTC. This encodes CASSLGMTSGVSYEQYF.

This clone was found a few times. The chain links TRBV19 to TRBJ2-7; TRBD1 matches 8 bases. Germline CDR1 LNHDA, CDR2 SQIVND (reference sequence). V was clipped by 6 bases and J by 3 bases; unmatched bases: 10. CDR3 length: 15 residues. CDR3 nucleotides: TGTGCCAGTAGGACCCAGGACAGGGAATTCTACGAGCAGTACTTC. It specifies CASRTQDREFYEQYF. Based on the CDR3 plus reference TRBV19 and TRBJ2-7, the full variable domain is DGGITQSPKYLFRKEGQNVTLSCEQNLNHDAMYWYRQDPGQGLRLIYYSQIVNDFQKGDIAEGYSVSREKKESFPLTVTSAQKNPTAFYLCASRTQDREFYEQYFGPGTRLTVT.

The V and J genes are TRBV5-1 and TRBJ1-4; weak D call: TRBD1 (5 bases). V was shortened by 0 bases and J by 0 bases, with 9 bases between the two germline ends. Germline V lookup: CDR1 SGHRS, CDR2 YFSETQ. CDR3 size: 16 residues. The CDR3 is CASSLDGAPTNEKLFF. Here the CDR3 DNA reads TGCGCCAGCAGCTTGGATGGGGCCCCAACTAATGAAAAACTGTTTTTT.

The gene calls are TRBV3-1 (or the pseudogene TRBV3-2) and TRBJ1-3, with D possibly TRBD1 on 6 matching bases. The V gene lost 0 bases and the J gene lost 1 base, with 13 bases spanning the gap. CDR1 is LGHDT and CDR2 is YNNKEL in the germline V gene (reference sequence). The CDR3 is 17 residues long. Here the CDR3 DNA reads TGTGCCAGCAGCCAAGAGACAGGACCGGCTTCTGGAAACACCATATATTTT. Protein product: CASSQETGPASGNTIYF.

The J gene is TRBJ1-2, the V gene TRBV7-9; D remains ambiguous. The germline V and J ends were trimmed by 2 bases and 7 bases, with 5 bases remaining between them. CDR1 SEHNR and CDR2 FQNEAQ come from the germline V gene (reference sequence). This CDR3 is 11 amino acids long. As DNA, the CDR3 is TGTGCCAGCAGCTTAAAGGGTGGCTACACCTTC. Amino acids: CASSLKGGYTF.

This clone was detected once. The genes are TRBV5-6 and TRBJ1-1; 10 bases map to TRBD1. Germline values: CDR1 SGHDT, CDR2 YYEEEE. V lost 0 bases, J lost 1 base, and 3 bases stayed unmatched. The CDR3 runs to 16 residues. CDR3 amino acids: CASSLGDRGRNTEAFF. In DNA, the CDR3 is TGTGCCAGCAGCTTGGGGGACAGGGGAAGGAACACTGAAGCTTTCTTT.

This chain joins TRBV5-1 and TRBJ2-5, with D perhaps matching TRBD1 or TRBD2 (6 bases each). The germline V and J ends were trimmed by 1 base and 5 bases, with 18 bases remaining between them. The CDR3 length is 16 residues. CDR1 is SGHRS and CDR2 is YFSETQ in the germline V gene. CDR3 bases: TGCGCCAGCAGCTTGTCCCGACTAGGAGGGGGGGAGACCCAGTACTTC. It is translated as CASSLSRLGGGETQYF.

The rearrangement links TRBV7-6 to TRBJ1-5; TRBD1 is a possible D gene (5 bases). This CDR3 is built from 22 residues. Germline-derived CDR1 and CDR2 are SGHVS and FNYEAQ. V was trimmed by 5 bases and J by 2 bases, leaving 34 bases between them. The CDR3 DNA sequence: TGTGCCAGCAGCCAAACCCAGGCCCCGCGGGACGCGAGGGCATGGGGCAATCAGCCCCAGCATTTT. It codes for CASSQTQAPRDARAWGNQPQHF. The variable domain in full, completed from reference TRBV7-6 and TRBJ1-5, reads GAGVSQSPRYKVTKRGQDVALRCDPISGHVSLYWYRQALGQGPEFLTYFNYEAQQDKSGLPNDRFSAERPEGSISTLTIQRTEQRDSAMYRCASSQTQAPRDARAWGNQPQHFGDGTRLSIL.

The chain couples TRBV7-9 to TRBJ2-7; D remains ambiguous. Between the trimmed V and J ends, which lost 4 bases and 3 bases, there was a span of 16 bases. CDR3 size: 15 residues. Germline V gene lookup returns CDR1 SEHNR and CDR2 FQNEAQ (reference sequence). CDR3 nucleotides: TGTGCCAGCAGCTCCCGCGCTTCCCTCAACTACGAGCAGTACTTC. Its protein product is CASSSRASLNYEQYF.

This clone has only one observation. V usage is TRBV5-5 and J usage is TRBJ2-7, with 10 nucleotides matching TRBD2. V lost 4 bases, J lost 4 bases, and 11 bases stayed unmatched. CDR1 is SGHKS and CDR2 is YYEKEE in the germline V gene (reference sequence). CDR3 length: 16 residues. CDR3 protein: CASSQEIAGGFYEQYF. CDR3 bases: TGTGCCAGCAGCCAAGAAATAGCGGGAGGCTTTTACGAGCAGTACTTC.

The gene calls are TRBV3-1 (or the pseudogene TRBV3-2) and TRBJ2-3; no clear D. CDR3 size: 15 residues. The germline V gene has CDR1 LGHDT and CDR2 YNNKEL (reference sequence). With 1 base removed from V and 2 bases from J, the gap between germline ends came to 10 bases. The CDR3 coding sequence is TGTGCCAGCAGCCAAGGTCGGCGACCCACAGATACGCAGTATTTT. Translation gives CASSQGRRPTDTQYF.

For the CDR3, the DNA is TGTGCCAGCCATAAGAAAGAGACCCAGTACTTC. Amino acid sequence: CASHKKETQYF. The chain employs TRBV2 and TRBJ2-5; D is uncertain. Trimming took off 8 bases at V and 3 bases at J, with 7 bases between the two ends. This CDR3 is built from 11 residues. Germline V CDR1 and CDR2: SNHLY, FYNNEI.